The 21 T cell receptor beta chains presented below share a single source sample, sequenced in a study of T cell responses to AZD1222 COVID-19 vaccine. Clones were read by immunoSEQ multiplex PCR, and TCRdb kept only the in-frame ones, dropping some. The sample includes some 170,000 clones, over 80% of them seen just once. Material: peripheral blood, obtained 28 days after the second dose of the MenACWY control vaccine. These receptor sequences come from an adult who received the MenACWY meningococcal vaccine as a control.

The chain recombines TRBV4-3 with TRBJ2-7; D remains unclear. This CDR3 contains 15 residues. Germline V gives CDR1 LGHNA, CDR2 YSLEER. V dropped 1 base and J dropped 4 bases, with 14 bases sitting between them. CDR3 sequence: CASSQGGEGWYEQYF. DNA for the CDR3: TGCGCCAGCAGCCAAGGAGGAGAAGGGTGGTACGAGCAGTACTTC.

This clone was seen a single time. The chain uses TRBV2 and TRBJ1-1; no reliable D call. Germline CDR1 reads SNHLY; CDR2 reads FYNNEI. V lost 3 bases to trimming and J lost 1 base, with 6 bases between them. The CDR3 has 13 amino acids. The CDR3 nucleotides read TGTGCCAGCAGTGAGGAGGAGAACACTGAAGCTTTCTTT. Residues: CASSEEENTEAFF.

This rearrangement joins TRBV4-2 to TRBJ2-3, with TRBD2 matching over 10 bases. J gave up 5 bases and V 1 base, and 6 bases lay outside the gene matches. This CDR3 has 16 residues. CDR1 and CDR2 from the germline V gene are LGHNA and YNFKEQ. Here the CDR3 DNA reads TGTGCCAGCAGCCAAGCGCTAGCGGGAGAAGGAGATACGCAGTATTTT. It codes for CASSQALAGEGDTQYF.

The V gene is TRBV24-1, the J gene TRBJ1-5; tentatively, D is TRBD1 (5 bases). Germline CDR1 KGHDR, CDR2 SFDVKD. Deletions cut 4 bases from V and 2 bases from J, with 17 bases between. CDR3 size: 17 residues. The CDR3, as DNA: TGTGCCACCAGTGACTCGTCCGCAGGGCACGGCAATCAGCCCCAGCATTTT. Translating gives CATSDSSAGHGNQPQHF.

This chain links TRBV27 with TRBJ1-2; no definite D call. Trimming removed 5 bases at V and 13 bases at J, with 17 bases between. The CDR3 has 12 amino acids. The germline gives CDR1 MNHEY, CDR2 SMNVEV (reference sequence). The CDR3 loop is CASSPSMGYLTF. CDR3 DNA: TGTGCCAGCAGTCCCTCGATGGGCTATCTCACCTTC.

CDR3 in amino acids: CASSLDRGESSEQFF. CDR3 sequence (DNA): TGCGCCAGCAGCTTGGACAGGGGAGAGAGTAGTGAGCAGTTCTTC. This chain connects TRBV5-1 to TRBJ2-1, with 7 bases matching TRBD1. With V trimmed by 0 bases and J by 9 bases, 9 bases remained unmatched. The CDR3 totals 15 residues. From germline, CDR1 is SGHRS and CDR2 YFSETQ.

The chain employs TRBV28 and TRBJ2-7; a weak D match, TRBD1 (6 bases). The germline V and J ends were trimmed by 4 bases and 5 bases, with 12 bases remaining between them. The CDR3 contains 13 residues. Germline lookup yields CDR1 MDHEN and CDR2 SYDVKM. The CDR3 here is CASSWTASDEQYF. The CDR3 coding sequence is TGTGCCAGCAGTTGGACAGCCAGCGACGAGCAGTACTTC.

The V call is TRBV15, the J call TRBJ2-7; D is undetermined. With 4 bases removed from V and 3 bases from J, the gap between germline ends came to 19 bases. Per germline, CDR1 LNHNV and CDR2 YYDKDF (reference sequence). This CDR3 is 16 amino acids long. The DNA of the CDR3 is TGTGCCACCAGCACCCAAAAAGCCCGTGCTAACTACGAGCAGTACTTC. Translated, it gives CATSTQKARANYEQYF.

V usage is TRBV28 and J usage is TRBJ2-1; no clear D. The CDR3 has 15 amino acids. Between the trimmed V and J ends, which lost 5 bases and 0 bases, there was a span of 11 bases. Germline CDR1 is MDHEN and CDR2 is SYDVKM. DNA for the CDR3: TGTGCCAGCAGTCACGCCTCAGGCTCCTACAATGAGCAGTTCTTC. Protein: CASSHASGSYNEQFF.

The chain combines TRBV18 with TRBJ2-3; unclear D gene. Germline V lookup: CDR1 KGHSH, CDR2 LQKENI. V shed 1 base and J shed 1 base, with 6 bases lying between them. This CDR3 comprises 14 residues. CDR3 loop: CASSPLDGTDTQYF. In nucleotides, the CDR3 is TGTGCCAGCTCACCACTCGACGGCACAGATACGCAGTATTTT.

This rearrangement joins TRBV2 to TRBJ1-1, with a weak D call TRBD1 (6 bases). The V gene's germline CDR1 is SNHLY and CDR2 FYNNEI. CDR3 length: 15 residues. Trimming left V 5 bases short and J 5 bases short, with 18 bases between. CDR3 in DNA: TGTGCCAGCAGTCGCATCGGACAGACTGGAACTGAAGCTTTCTTT. Its protein is CASSRIGQTGTEAFF.

The rearrangement joins TRBV28 to TRBJ1-1, with 7 bases aligning to TRBD1. Germline CDR1 is MDHEN and CDR2 is SYDVKM. The trim removed 8 bases at V and 0 bases at J, leaving 9 bases unmatched. CDR3 length equals 15 residues. CDR3 protein: CASGTVPPMNTEAFF. The CDR3 bases are TGTGCCAGCGGGACAGTACCTCCAATGAACACTGAAGCTTTCTTT.

The chain has TRBV30 and TRBJ1-5, with D maybe TRBD1 (6 bases). V lost 4 bases, J lost 5 bases, and 21 bases lay in between. The V gene's germline CDR1 is GTSNPN and CDR2 SVGIG (reference sequence). This CDR3 spans 16 amino acids. Here the CDR3 reads CAWTIGGAGGDQPQHF. DNA for the CDR3: TGTGCCTGGACAATTGGGGGGGCAGGCGGCGATCAGCCCCAGCATTTT.

V is TRBV18 and J is TRBJ1-2; D gene unclear. Trimming removed 0 bases from V and 7 bases from J, with 9 bases in between. Per germline, CDR1 KGHSH and CDR2 LQKENI. This CDR3 has 13 residues. The CDR3 here is CASSPPGSRGYTF. CDR3 in DNA: TGTGCCAGCTCACCACCGGGGTCTCGTGGCTACACCTTC. The whole variable domain, filled in from reference TRBV18 and TRBJ1-2, reads NAGVMQNPRHLVRRRGQEARLRCSPMKGHSHVYWYRQLPEEGLKFMVYLQKENIIDESGMPKERFSAEFPKEGPSILRIQQVVRGDSAAYFCASSPPGSRGYTFGSGTRLTVV.

This chain uses TRBV15 with TRBJ2-7; TRBD2 matches 7 bases. This CDR3 spans 16 amino acids. The V and J ends lost 2 bases and 3 bases, in that order; junction bases with no gene match: 10. CDR1 is LNHNV, CDR2 YYDKDF, per germline (reference sequence). Here the CDR3 reads CATSRPRTRGGYEQYF. The CDR3, as DNA: TGTGCCACCAGCAGACCCCGAACTCGCGGGGGCTACGAGCAGTACTTC.

The chain employs TRBV28 and TRBJ2-1; TRBD2 matches at 8 bases. V lost 6 bases to trimming and J lost 7 bases; unmatched junction nucleotides: 14. The CDR3 length is 16 residues. Germline lookup yields CDR1 MDHEN and CDR2 SYDVKM. The DNA for the CDR3 is TGTGCCAGCAGCACCCCCGGGAGGGGGTATGGGAATGAGCAGTTCTTC. Translating it yields CASSTPGRGYGNEQFF.

The chain employs TRBV5-6 and TRBJ2-7; 8 bases match TRBD2. Germline CDR1 reads SGHDT; CDR2 reads YYEEEE. With V trimmed by 1 base and J by 7 bases, 10 bases remained unmatched. This CDR3 spans 15 amino acids. CDR3 DNA sequence: TGTGCCAGCAGCTTGCAAAACGGGAGGGTTGTGGAGCAGTACTTC. Translation: CASSLQNGRVVEQYF. Filled out from reference TRBV5-6 and TRBJ2-7, the complete variable domain reads DAGVTQSPTHLIKTRGQQVTLRCSPKSGHDTVSWYQQALGQGPQFIFQYYEEEERQRGNFPDRFSGHQFPNYSSELNVNALLLGDSALYLCASSLQNGRVVEQYFGPGTRLTVT.

The chain is built from TRBV29-1 and TRBJ1-1; TRBD1 matches at 12 bases. Losses at the gene ends were 6 bases for V and 1 base for J; bases not matched to a gene: 3. CDR3 length: 14 amino acids. The germline V gene encodes CDR1 SQVTM and CDR2 ANQGSEA. The CDR3, as DNA: TGCAGCGTGAGGGACAGGGGGCGGAACACTGAAGCTTTCTTT. Its translation is CSVRDRGRNTEAFF.

The V gene is TRBV28, the J gene TRBJ1-5, with 8 bases lining up with TRBD1. Germline V lookup: CDR1 MDHEN, CDR2 SYDVKM. The CDR3 is made up of 14 amino acids. Unmatched junction bases numbered 7, after V lost 7 bases and J lost 5 bases. The CDR3 sequence is CASKKDREDQPQHF. In DNA form, the CDR3 reads TGTGCCAGCAAAAAGGACAGGGAAGATCAGCCCCAGCATTTT.

The CDR3 reads CASSPGTGNLETQYF. DNA of the CDR3: TGTGCCAGCAGCCCCGGGACAGGGAATCTAGAGACCCAGTACTTC. The chain recombines TRBV7-3 with TRBJ2-5; 9 bases are shared with TRBD1. The CDR3 totals 15 residues. CDR1 and CDR2 (germline): SGHTA, FQGTGA. The J segment lost 4 bases and the V segment lost 5 bases, leaving 8 bases of the junction unmatched.

The rearrangement uses TRBV6-5 and TRBJ1-4; D not certain. Germline V gene data show CDR1 as MNHEY and CDR2 as SVGAGI. The CDR3 spans 12 residues. The V gene lost 8 bases and the J gene lost 3 bases, with 7 bases spanning the gap. CDR3 in amino acids: CASRQSNEKLFF. The CDR3, as DNA: TGTGCCAGCCGGCAATCTAATGAAAAACTGTTTTTT.